One sample yielded the 17 T cell receptor beta chains listed below, sequenced in a study of shared clonotypes between healthy human individuals. The method was immunoSEQ multiplex PCR; TCRdb's version includes in-frame clones alone and lacks a portion of them. The sample carries some 1 million clones, more than 65% recorded once. The sequencing input was memory CD4+ T cells sorted from blood. Subset given: CD45RA-negative fraction. These receptors all come from a man aged 18 to 29 in good health.

V gene TRBV5-6 combines with J gene TRBJ2-1; maybe TRBD1 (6 bases). The V end lost 4 bases, the J end lost 13 bases, and 15 bases lay between the germline ends. Germline V lookup: CDR1 SGHDT, CDR2 YYEEEE. CDR3 size: 12 residues. CDR3 DNA sequence: TGTGCCAGCAGCAAGACAGGAAGTGACCAGTTCTTC. This encodes CASSKTGSDQFF.

The V call is TRBV5-1, the J call TRBJ1-2, with a possible D match to TRBD1 (5 bases). The length of the CDR3 is 16 residues. The germline V gene has CDR1 SGHRS and CDR2 YFSETQ. V was shortened by 3 bases and J by 0 bases, with 15 bases between the two germline ends. CDR3 DNA sequence: TGCGCCAGCAGCTACTCCTCGACAGAGCCTAACTATGGCTACACCTTC. Amino acids: CASSYSSTEPNYGYTF.

The table lists this clone with many counts. J is TRBJ2-3 and V is TRBV7-2; 8 nucleotides match TRBD2. Germline V gives CDR1 SGHTA, CDR2 FQGNSA. This CDR3 has 17 amino acids. J gave up 6 bases and V 4 bases, and 15 bases lay outside the gene matches. CDR3 amino acids: CASSSLIAGLMRDTQYF. The CDR3, as DNA: TGTGCCAGCAGCTCCCTGATAGCGGGGTTGATGCGTGATACGCAGTATTTT.

This chain connects TRBV18 to TRBJ1-2, with 8 bases fitting TRBD1. Germline CDR1 and CDR2: KGHSH and LQKENI. CDR3 size: 15 residues. Trimming cost V 3 bases and J 5 bases; bases outside gene matches: 8. CDR3 nucleotides: TGTGCCAGCTCACCTTCGGACAGGGCAGGGTATGGCTACACCTTC. Amino acid sequence: CASSPSDRAGYGYTF.

The chain employs TRBV5-8 and TRBJ2-7, with 8 bases aligning to TRBD1. The germline gives CDR1 SGHTS, CDR2 YDEGEE. After removal of 1 base from V and 1 base from J, the junction contained 4 bases not matched to a gene. The CDR3 contains 15 residues. The CDR3 region is CASSLTGGFSYEQYF. The CDR3 DNA is TGTGCCAGCAGCTTGACAGGGGGGTTTTCCTACGAGCAGTACTTC.

V gene TRBV2 combines with J gene TRBJ2-6, with D tentatively TRBD1 (5 bases). Germline CDR1 reads SNHLY; CDR2 reads FYNNEI. This CDR3 has 17 amino acids. The V and J ends lost 4 bases and 0 bases respectively, with 13 bases between them. This CDR3 is CASSVGQGLSGANVLTF. The CDR3 bases are TGTGCCAGCAGTGTAGGGCAGGGCCTCTCTGGGGCCAACGTCCTGACTTTC.

This chain connects TRBV6-1 to TRBJ1-2, with 11 bases matching TRBD1. The CDR3 is 19 residues long. The germline CDR1 and CDR2 sequences are MNHNS and SASEGT. The trim removed 0 bases at V and 8 bases at J, leaving 17 bases unmatched. As DNA, the CDR3 is TGTGCCAGCAGTGAAGCGGCAAGGTGGACAGGGGGCCCAGAAGTCGGCTACACCTTC. This sequence encodes CASSEAARWTGGPEVGYTF.

The chain couples TRBV10-3 to TRBJ2-3; unclear D gene. The ends were cut back, 11 bases at V and 2 bases at J, with 14 bases in the middle. CDR3 length equals 13 residues. Germline loops: CDR1 ENHRY, CDR2 SYGVKD. CDR3 region: CAGQQRATDTQYF. Here the CDR3 DNA reads TGTGCCGGCCAACAGCGAGCCACAGATACGCAGTATTTT.

This chain joins TRBV28 and TRBJ2-3; the match to TRBD2 covers 12 bases. CDR3 length equals 17 residues. Germline CDR1 and CDR2: MDHEN and SYDVKM. V dropped 6 bases and J dropped 4; count of bases not matched to a gene: 11. The CDR3 sequence is CASRLAGGPSSSDTQYF. The CDR3 coding sequence is TGTGCCAGCAGACTAGCGGGGGGCCCTAGCAGCTCAGATACGCAGTATTTT.

The sample holds a few counts of this clone. V usage is TRBV30 and J usage is TRBJ2-1, with D possibly being TRBD2 (6 bases). Germline CDR1 is GTSNPN and CDR2 is SVGIG (reference sequence). The length of the CDR3 is 12 residues. Trimming shortened V by 0 bases and J by 10 bases, and 10 bases separated the two germline ends. The CDR3 sequence is CAWSVWGEEQFF. The CDR3 DNA reads as TGTGCCTGGAGTGTGTGGGGGGAGGAGCAGTTCTTC.

The chain uses TRBV6-5 and TRBJ1-6; TRBD1 agrees at 8 bases. The germline V gene encodes CDR1 MNHEY and CDR2 SVGAGI. The CDR3 is 14 residues long. Trimming took 6 bases from V and 10 from J; bases not matched to a gene: 8. This chain's CDR3 is CASRYGQGGSPLHF. CDR3 DNA: TGTGCCAGCAGATACGGACAGGGCGGGTCACCCCTCCACTTT.

The chain combines TRBV19 with TRBJ1-2; no definite D call. Germline CDR1 LNHDA, CDR2 SQIVND (reference sequence). The CDR3 totals 13 residues. Trimming left V 7 bases short and J 4 bases short, with 13 bases between. The CDR3 loop reads CASTISGPYGYTF. CDR3 nucleotide sequence: TGTGCCAGTACCATCTCCGGACCCTATGGCTACACCTTC. Full variable domain (rest looked up from reference TRBV19 and TRBJ1-2): DGGITQSPKYLFRKEGQNVTLSCEQNLNHDAMYWYRQDPGQGLRLIYYSQIVNDFQKGDIAEGYSVSREKKESFPLTVTSAQKNPTAFYLCASTISGPYGYTFGSGTRLTVV.

The CDR3: CASSYGPEPYGYTF. CDR3 in DNA: TGTGCCAGCAGCTACGGTCCCGAACCCTATGGCTACACCTTC. The V and J genes are TRBV6-5 and TRBJ1-2; D uncertain. The germline V and J ends were trimmed by 6 bases and 4 bases, with 15 bases remaining between them. The CDR3 is 14 amino acids. Germline V gene sequence: CDR1 MNHEY, CDR2 SVGAGI.

A note on this clone: Compared with germline, one end of the junction differs, possibly owing to a read error. The chain uses TRBV11-3 and TRBJ2-1; D perhaps matches TRBD2 (7 bases). This CDR3 is 16 amino acids long. Germline V gene data show CDR1 as SGHNT and CDR2 as YENEEA. The DNA of the CDR3 is TGTGCCAGCAGCCTAGAGGGGGGGGCCCACCCCATTGAGCAGTTCTTC. It codes for CASSLEGGAHPIEQFF.

The chain carries TRBV18 and TRBJ2-5, with 7 bases identical to TRBD1. CDR3 length: 14 amino acids. V dropped 3 bases and J dropped 1; count of bases not matched to a gene: 2. Germline lookup yields CDR1 KGHSH and CDR2 LQKENI. The CDR3 DNA reads as TGTGCCAGCTCACCCGGGACAGCCCAAGAGACCCAGTACTTC. Its protein is CASSPGTAQETQYF. Filled out from reference TRBV18 and TRBJ2-5, the complete variable domain reads NAGVMQNPRHLVRRRGQEARLRCSPMKGHSHVYWYRQLPEEGLKFMVYLQKENIIDESGMPKERFSAEFPKEGPSILRIQQVVRGDSAAYFCASSPGTAQETQYFGPGTRLLVL.

CDR3 bases: TGCGCCAGCAGCCCGGGTGCGAACAGGGACACTGAAGCTTTCTTT. Translated, it gives CASSPGANRDTEAFF. The chain employs TRBV5-1 and TRBJ1-1, with D possibly TRBD1 on 6 matching bases. The CDR3 spans 15 residues. Germline-derived CDR1 and CDR2 are SGHRS and YFSETQ. V was clipped by 4 bases and J by 3 bases, with 16 bases between them.

The V and J genes are TRBV6-6 and TRBJ2-7; D uncertain. Deletions cut 6 bases from V and 9 bases from J, with 21 bases between. This CDR3 contains 14 residues. CDR1 MNHNY and CDR2 SVGAGI come from the germline V gene (reference sequence). The CDR3 bases are TGTGCCAGCAGAGAAGGCCTAATTAAAATTGCGCAGTACTTC. This sequence encodes CASREGLIKIAQYF.